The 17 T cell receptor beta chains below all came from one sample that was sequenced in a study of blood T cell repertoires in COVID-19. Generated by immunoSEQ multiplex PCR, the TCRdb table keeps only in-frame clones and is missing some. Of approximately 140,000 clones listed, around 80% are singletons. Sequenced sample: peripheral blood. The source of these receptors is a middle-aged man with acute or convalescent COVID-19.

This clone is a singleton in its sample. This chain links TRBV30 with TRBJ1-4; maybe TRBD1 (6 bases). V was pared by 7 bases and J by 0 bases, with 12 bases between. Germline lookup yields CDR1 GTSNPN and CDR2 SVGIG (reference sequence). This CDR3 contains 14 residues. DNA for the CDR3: TGTGCCTACGGACAGCAAGCAACTAATGAAAAACTGTTTTTT. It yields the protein CAYGQQATNEKLFF. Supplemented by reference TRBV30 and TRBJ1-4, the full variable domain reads SQTIHQWPATLVQPVGSPLSLECTVEGTSNPNLYWYRQAAGRGLQLLFYSVGIGQISSEVPQNLSASRPQDRQFILSSKKLLLSDSGFYLCAYGQQATNEKLFFGSGTQLSVL.

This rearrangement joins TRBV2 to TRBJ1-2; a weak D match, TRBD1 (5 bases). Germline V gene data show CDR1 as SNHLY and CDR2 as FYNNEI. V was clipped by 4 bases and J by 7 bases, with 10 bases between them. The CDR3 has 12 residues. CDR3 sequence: CASSGDSGGYTF. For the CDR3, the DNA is TGTGCCAGCAGTGGGGACTCGGGTGGCTACACCTTC.

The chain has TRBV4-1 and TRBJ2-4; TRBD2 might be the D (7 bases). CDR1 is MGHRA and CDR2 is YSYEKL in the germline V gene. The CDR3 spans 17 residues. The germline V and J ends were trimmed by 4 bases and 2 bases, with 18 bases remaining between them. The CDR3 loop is CASSLSWGGRTKNIQYF. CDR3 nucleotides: TGCGCCAGCAGCCTATCCTGGGGGGGGCGTACCAAAAACATTCAGTACTTC.

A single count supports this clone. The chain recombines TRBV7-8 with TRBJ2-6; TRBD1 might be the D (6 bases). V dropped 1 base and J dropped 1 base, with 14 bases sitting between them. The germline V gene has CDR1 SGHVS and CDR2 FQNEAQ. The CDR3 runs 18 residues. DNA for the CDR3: TGTGCCAGCAGCTTAGGTCGGACAACAGGGTCTGGGGCCAACGTCCTGACTTTC. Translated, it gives CASSLGRTTGSGANVLTF.

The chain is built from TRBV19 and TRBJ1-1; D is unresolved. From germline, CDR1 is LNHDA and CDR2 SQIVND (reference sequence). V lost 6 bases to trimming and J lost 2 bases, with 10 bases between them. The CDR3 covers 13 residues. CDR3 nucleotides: TGTGCCAGTAGCACCCAGGAAAACACTGAAGCTTTCTTT. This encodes CASSTQENTEAFF.

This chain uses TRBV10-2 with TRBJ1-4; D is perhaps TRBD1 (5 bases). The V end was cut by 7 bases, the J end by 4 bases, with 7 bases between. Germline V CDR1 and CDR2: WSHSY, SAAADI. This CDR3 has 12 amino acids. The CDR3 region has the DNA TGCGCCAGCACCAGGGATAATGAAAAACTGTTTTTT. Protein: CASTRDNEKLFF.

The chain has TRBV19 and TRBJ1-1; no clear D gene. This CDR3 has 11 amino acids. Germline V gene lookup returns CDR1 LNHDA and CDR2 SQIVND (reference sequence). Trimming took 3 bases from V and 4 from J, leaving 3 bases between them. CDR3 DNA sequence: TGTGCCAGTAGTATCGGCACTGAAGCTTTCTTT. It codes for CASSIGTEAFF.

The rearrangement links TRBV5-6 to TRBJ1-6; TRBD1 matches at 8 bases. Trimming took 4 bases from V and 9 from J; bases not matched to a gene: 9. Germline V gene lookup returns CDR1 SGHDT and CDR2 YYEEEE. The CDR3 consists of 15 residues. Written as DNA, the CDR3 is TGTGCCAGCAGCCCGGGGACAGGTGAGAGTTCACCCCTCCACTTT. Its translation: CASSPGTGESSPLHF.

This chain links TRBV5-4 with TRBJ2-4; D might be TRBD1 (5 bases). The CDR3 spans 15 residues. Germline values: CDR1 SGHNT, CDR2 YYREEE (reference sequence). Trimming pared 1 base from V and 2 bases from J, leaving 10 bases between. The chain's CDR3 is CASSLRQGTKNIQYF. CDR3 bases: TGTGCCAGCAGCTTGAGGCAGGGAACCAAAAACATTCAGTACTTC. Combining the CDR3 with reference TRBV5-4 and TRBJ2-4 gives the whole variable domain ETGVTQSPTHLIKTRGQQVTLRCSSQSGHNTVSWYQQALGQGPQFIFQYYREEENGRGNFPPRFSGLQFPNYSSELNVNALELDDSALYLCASSLRQGTKNIQYFGAGTRLSVL.

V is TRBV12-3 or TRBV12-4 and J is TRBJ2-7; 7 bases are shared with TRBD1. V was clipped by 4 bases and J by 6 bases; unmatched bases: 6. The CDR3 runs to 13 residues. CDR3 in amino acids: CASSSLQGSEQYF. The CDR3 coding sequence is TGTGCCAGCAGTTCACTACAGGGGTCCGAGCAGTACTTC.

CDR3 amino acids: CASRRTVGNTEAFF. DNA for the CDR3: TGTGCCAGCAGGCGGACAGTGGGAAACACTGAAGCTTTCTTT. The V call is TRBV6-5, the J call TRBJ1-1; TRBD1 is a possible D gene (6 bases). V dropped 6 bases and J dropped 2 bases, with 13 bases sitting between them. The germline V gene encodes CDR1 MNHEY and CDR2 SVGAGI. This CDR3 contains 14 residues.

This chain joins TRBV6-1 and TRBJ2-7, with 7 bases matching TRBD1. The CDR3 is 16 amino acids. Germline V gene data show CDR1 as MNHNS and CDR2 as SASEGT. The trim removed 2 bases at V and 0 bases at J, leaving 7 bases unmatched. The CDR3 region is CASSEPSGTASYEQYV. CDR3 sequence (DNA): TGTGCCAGCAGTGAACCCTCCGGGACAGCCTCCTACGAGCAGTACGTC.

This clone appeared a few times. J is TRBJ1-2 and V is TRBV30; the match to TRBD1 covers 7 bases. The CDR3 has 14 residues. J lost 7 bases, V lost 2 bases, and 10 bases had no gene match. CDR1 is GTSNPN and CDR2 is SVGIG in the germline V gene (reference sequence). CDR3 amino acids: CAWSPGQSWGGYTF. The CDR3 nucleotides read TGTGCCTGGAGTCCGGGACAGTCTTGGGGTGGCTACACCTTC.

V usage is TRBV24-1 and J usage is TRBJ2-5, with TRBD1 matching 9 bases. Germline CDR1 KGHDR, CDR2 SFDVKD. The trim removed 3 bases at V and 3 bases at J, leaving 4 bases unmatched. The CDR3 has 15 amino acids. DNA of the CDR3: TGTGCCACCAGTGATGCGGGACAGGGTGAAGAGACCCAGTACTTC. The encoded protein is CATSDAGQGEETQYF.

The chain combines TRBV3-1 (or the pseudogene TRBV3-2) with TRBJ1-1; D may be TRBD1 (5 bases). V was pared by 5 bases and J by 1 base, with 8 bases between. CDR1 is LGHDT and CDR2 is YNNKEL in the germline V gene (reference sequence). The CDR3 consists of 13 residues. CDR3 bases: TGTGCCAGCAGCAAAACAGGGAACACTGAAGCTTTCTTT. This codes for CASSKTGNTEAFF.

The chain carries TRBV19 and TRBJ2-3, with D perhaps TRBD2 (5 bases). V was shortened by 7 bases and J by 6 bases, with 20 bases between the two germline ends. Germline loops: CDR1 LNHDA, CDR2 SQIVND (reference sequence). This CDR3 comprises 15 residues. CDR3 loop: CASTPPGRPGDTQYF. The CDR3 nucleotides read TGTGCCAGTACCCCCCCGGGCAGGCCGGGGGATACGCAGTATTTT. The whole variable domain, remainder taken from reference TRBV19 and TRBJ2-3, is DGGITQSPKYLFRKEGQNVTLSCEQNLNHDAMYWYRQDPGQGLRLIYYSQIVNDFQKGDIAEGYSVSREKKESFPLTVTSAQKNPTAFYLCASTPPGRPGDTQYFGPGTRLTVL.

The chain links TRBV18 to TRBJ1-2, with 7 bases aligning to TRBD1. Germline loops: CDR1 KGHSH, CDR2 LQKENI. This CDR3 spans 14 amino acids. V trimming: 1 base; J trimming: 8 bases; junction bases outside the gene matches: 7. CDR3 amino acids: CASSPRQGQEGYTF. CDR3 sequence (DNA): TGTGCCAGCTCACCACGACAGGGTCAGGAGGGCTACACCTTC.